One and the same sample provided the 10 T cell receptor beta chains below, sequenced in a study of beta chain features in type 1 diabetes. Every isolated RNA sample was fully reverse transcribed, so sequencing captured expressed TCRB transcripts. Clones were read by immunoSEQ multiplex PCR, and TCRdb kept only the in-frame ones, dropping some. This sample has 680,000 or so clones, with about 14% found just once. The specimen was naive CD4+ T cells from blood. Receptors were obtained from a young man in good health.

V gene TRBV7-7 combines with J gene TRBJ2-1, with no clear D. The CDR3 runs 15 residues. Germline CDR1 and CDR2: SSHAT and FNYEAQ (reference sequence). Trimming removed 0 bases from V and 0 bases from J, with 6 bases in between. The CDR3 DNA reads as TGTGCCAGCAGCTTAGCCCAGACCTCCTACAATGAGCAGTTCTTC. It specifies CASSLAQTSYNEQFF.

This chain links TRBV19 with TRBJ2-2; 7 bases are a match to TRBD1. V lost 6 bases, J lost 2 bases, and 3 bases stayed unmatched. The CDR3 has 14 amino acids. The V gene's germline CDR1 is LNHDA and CDR2 SQIVND (reference sequence). The CDR3 sequence: CASRGQRNTGELFF. The CDR3 nucleotides read TGTGCCAGTAGGGGACAGAGAAACACCGGGGAGCTGTTTTTT.

This chain links TRBV6-5 with TRBJ2-7; 7 positions match TRBD2. The CDR3 spans 14 residues. CDR1 and CDR2 from the germline V gene are MNHEY and SVGAGI. Trimming cost V 4 bases and J 4 bases; bases outside gene matches: 7. The CDR3 DNA follows: TGTGCCAGCAGTTCGCCGGGACTAATATACGAGCAGTACTTC. This encodes CASSSPGLIYEQYF.

The chain recombines TRBV4-3 with TRBJ2-7; TRBD1 aligns across 8 bases. This CDR3 region has 14 residues. The germline gives CDR1 LGHNA, CDR2 YSLEER. Trimming took 4 bases from V and 2 from J; bases not matched to a gene: 4. The CDR3 here is CASSPTQGAYEQYF. The CDR3 DNA is TGCGCCAGCAGCCCAACACAGGGGGCCTACGAGCAGTACTTC.

This clone has only a few counts. The gene calls are TRBV5-1 and TRBJ2-1; 9 nucleotides match TRBD1. The CDR3 spans 16 residues. The germline gives CDR1 SGHRS, CDR2 YFSETQ. Trimming at V came to 0 bases and at J to 5 bases, leaving 6 bases not matched to a gene. The CDR3 protein is CASSLEGTGTNNEQFF. CDR3 bases: TGCGCCAGCAGCTTGGAAGGGACAGGGACCAACAATGAGCAGTTCTTC.

This clone has a handful of counts. The CDR3 nucleotides read TGCGCCAGCAGCCAGGGTACCAGGACAGATAATTCACCCCTCCACTTT. As protein: CASSQGTRTDNSPLHF. The J gene is TRBJ1-6, the V gene TRBV4-3, with D possibly matching TRBD1 (6 bases). V lost 3 bases and J lost 5, with 14 bases in between. Germline V CDR1 and CDR2: LGHNA, YSLEER. The CDR3 sequence is 16 residues long.

Ten or more counts support this clone. This sequence joins TRBV14 and TRBJ2-1, with TRBD2 as a possible D gene (5 bases). The CDR3 totals 13 residues. The V and J ends lost 0 bases and 9 bases respectively, with 9 bases between them. Germline CDR1 SGHDN, CDR2 FVKESK. The CDR3 loop is CASSQDRGPEQFF. The CDR3 nucleotides are TGTGCCAGCAGCCAAGATCGGGGTCCTGAGCAGTTCTTC.

This clone was seen a few times. The rearrangement links TRBV6-1 to TRBJ2-5, with TRBD1 matching 10 bases. The germline V gene encodes CDR1 MNHNS and CDR2 SASEGT. CDR3 size: 16 residues. The V segment lost 3 bases and the J segment 5 bases; nucleotides outside the gene matches: 9. The CDR3 DNA reads TGTGCCAGCAGTGATAGAAGTGGGACAGGGGTCGAGACCCAGTACTTC. This sequence encodes CASSDRSGTGVETQYF.

This clone came up a few times. V gene TRBV2 combines with J gene TRBJ1-2; D gene uncertain. Trimming left V 8 bases short and J 6 bases short, with 22 bases between. CDR1 is SNHLY and CDR2 is FYNNEI in the germline V gene. There are 15 residues in the CDR3. The CDR3 protein is CASSIDSRRDHGYTF. The CDR3 DNA follows: TGTGCCAGCTCGATCGACTCCAGGAGGGATCATGGCTACACCTTC.

The CDR3 DNA follows: TGTGCCAGCAGCCAACCGACAGGAAAAACTGAAGCTTTCTTT. As protein: CASSQPTGKTEAFF. This sequence joins TRBV28 and TRBJ1-1; maybe TRBD1 (6 bases). Germline CDR1 reads MDHEN; CDR2 reads SYDVKM. The V gene lost 6 bases and the J gene lost 5 bases, with 16 bases spanning the gap. There are 14 residues in the CDR3.